Here is one T cell receptor beta chain with its context. What it binds is not known. This CDR3 contains 16 residues. Germline V gives CDR1 SGHVS, CDR2 FQNEAQ. V dropped 1 base and J dropped 8 bases, with 19 bases sitting between them. The data are from a study of OX40 agonist ivuxolimab in advanced cancers. Study at large: Recorded diagnoses for dose-escalation patients were hepatocellular carcinoma, melanoma, renal cell or head and neck cancer. Cohort: approximately 83% men, mean age approximately 66, aged roughly 23 to 79. Partial responses were achieved by three patients, of whom one had hepatocellular carcinoma and two had cutaneous melanoma. Study-level points and caveats: The CD4+ and CD8+ T cells in the blood had expanded clonally by week 6 at 0.1 to 3.0 mg/kg.

Sequenced by immunoSEQ multiplex PCR; TCRdb stores in-frame clones only, minus some. The table records approximately 49,000 clones, approximately 84% of them present only once. Sample: CD4+ or CD8+ T cells sorted from blood, taken in a trial of the OX40 agonist ivuxolimab. The source is an adult with an advanced solid tumor such as melanoma, head and neck, liver or kidney cancer. This chain links TRBV7-8 with TRBJ2-3, with D perhaps TRBD2 (5 bases). The CDR3 sequence is CASSLGGNVKVTTQYF. CDR3 DNA: TGTGCCAGCAGCTTAGGAGGGAATGTGAAAGTTACTACGCAGTATTTT.